The rows below give T cell receptor beta chains drawn from one sample of a study of early T cells in non-severe SARS-CoV-2 infection. TCRdb passed the 5' RACE reads through MiXCR, listing each CDR3 protein once. There are about 15,000 distinct CDR3 sequences in the sample; around 6% occur only once, and around 6.8% lies in the top ten. The material was whole blood, obtained at baseline. The receptors were gathered from an adult who was a healthcare worker with PCR-confirmed SARS-CoV-2 infection or an uninfected control (not recorded which). Both conserved end residues are part of each CDR3. D genes are given only for firm matches. For some rows the clone size is stated as once, few or many, or as a class when expanded; others skip it.

D gene	V gene	clone size	J gene	CDR3 protein	CDR3 DNA
TRBD1	TRBV5-6	many	TRBJ1-4	CASSLVWDSANEKLFF	TGTGCCAGCAGCTTGGTCTGGGACAGTGCCAATGAAAAACTGTTTTTT
TRBD2	TRBV6-5	few	TRBJ2-3	CASSRGGDTQYF	TGTGCCAGCAGTCGGGGGGGTGATACGCAGTATTTT
TRBD2	TRBV5-1	many	TRBJ2-2	CASSSPAGTRNTGELFF	TGCGCCAGCAGCTCCCCGGCCGGGACTAGGAACACCGGGGAGCTGTTTTTT
TRBD2	TRBV7-8	few	TRBJ2-5	CASSSGGEREETQYF	TGTGCCAGCAGCTCCGGGGGGGAAAGGGAGGAGACCCAGTACTTC
TRBD1	TRBV7-3	many	TRBJ1-1	CASSRDRFNEAFF	TGTGCCAGCAGCCGGGACAGGTTTAATGAAGCTTTCTTT
NA	TRBV24-1	many	TRBJ2-2	CATSDRGADTGELFF	TGTGCCACCAGTGATCGGGGGGCGGACACCGGGGAGCTGTTTTTT
NA	TRBV13	many	TRBJ2-3	CASSLAWFGRGPSQYF	TGTGCCAGCAGCTTAGCTTGGTTCGGCCGAGGACCGTCGCAGTATTTT
NA	TRBV10-1	many	TRBJ2-3	CASSGSTDTQYF	TGCGCCAGCAGTGGGTCCACAGATACGCAGTATTTT
NA	TRBV7-9	many	TRBJ2-3	CASSLGTGTDTQYF	TGTGCCAGCAGCTTAGGGACAGGCACAGATACGCAGTATTTT
NA	TRBV19	medium-sized	TRBJ1-2	CASSWGEPTNYGYTF	TGTGCCAGTAGTTGGGGGGAGCCGACTAACTATGGCTACACCTTC
TRBD1	TRBV20-1	many	TRBJ1-1	CSASSTGWTEAFF	TGCAGTGCTAGCTCGACAGGGTGGACTGAAGCTTTCTTT
TRBD1	TRBV5-1	medium-sized	TRBJ2-4	CASSSGTGKNIQYF	TGCGCCAGCAGCTCCGGGACAGGGAAAAACATTCAGTACTTC
NA	TRBV5-8	many	TRBJ1-5	CASSLGPQNQPQHF	TGTGCCAGCAGCTTAGGACCGCAGAATCAGCCCCAGCATTTT
NA	TRBV27	many	TRBJ1-2	CASSSPGTATYGYTF	TGTGCCAGCAGTTCCCCCGGGACGGCTACCTATGGCTACACCTTC
TRBD1	TRBV5-6	medium-sized	TRBJ2-7	CASSSGTGEGGEQYF	TGTGCCAGCAGCAGTGGAACAGGGGAAGGAGGCGAGCAGTACTTC
NA	TRBV25-1	many	TRBJ2-7	CASSVSAYEQYF	TGTGCCAGCAGTGTCAGCGCCTACGAGCAGTACTTC
NA	TRBV5-6	many	TRBJ2-5	CASSLKGGPSETQYF	TGTGCCAGCAGCCTTAAGGGGGGGCCCTCGGAGACCCAGTACTTC
NA	TRBV7-2	few	TRBJ2-1	CASSLVIGRFNEQFF	TGTGCCAGCAGCTTAGTTATTGGTCGGTTCAATGAGCAGTTCTTC
NA	TRBV7-6	NA	TRBJ2-6	CASSSNPGNGANVLTF	TGTGCCAGCAGCTCCAACCCAGGGAACGGGGCCAACGTCCTGACTTTC
TRBD2	TRBV13	many	TRBJ2-1	CASSTGTTNEQFF	TGTGCCAGCAGCACGGGGACTACCAATGAGCAGTTCTTC
NA	TRBV27	many	TRBJ2-7	CASSSTKPLGLKYEQYF	TGTGCCAGCAGTTCGACAAAACCTCTGGGTTTAAAGTACGAGCAGTACTTC
NA	TRBV19	many	TRBJ1-1	CASSNPQGRSMNTEAFF	TGTGCCAGTAGTAATCCGCAGGGGCGGTCCATGAACACTGAAGCTTTCTTT
NA	TRBV6-2/TRBV6-3	many	TRBJ1-5	CASSYGRQPQHF	TGTGCCAGCAGTTACGGGCGTCAGCCCCAGCATTTT
NA	TRBV19	medium-sized	TRBJ2-1	CASSISRIGWNEQFF	TGTGCCAGTAGTATTAGCAGGATCGGCTGGAATGAGCAGTTCTTC
NA	TRBV6-1	many	TRBJ2-7	CATTETATYEQYF	TGTGCCACCACCGAAACAGCTACCTACGAGCAGTACTTC
TRBD1	TRBV20-1	many	TRBJ2-7	CSARVPGTGYYEQYF	TGCAGTGCTAGAGTCCCCGGGACAGGGTACTACGAGCAGTACTTC
NA	TRBV12-5	few	TRBJ1-2	CASGLVGGYGYTF	TGTGCTAGTGGTTTGGTCGGGGGCTATGGCTACACCTTC
NA	TRBV11-2	many	TRBJ1-5	CASSLATGTSQSTQHF	TGTGCCAGCAGCTTAGCAACAGGCACCTCCCAGAGTACCCAGCATTTT
NA	TRBV7-9	many	TRBJ2-3	CASSPGTTYTDTQYF	TGTGCCAGCAGCCCCGGGACAACGTACACAGATACGCAGTATTTT
NA	TRBV6-1	NA	TRBJ2-7	CASTDSSPYEQYF	TGTGCCAGCACGGACAGTTCTCCCTACGAGCAGTACTTC
NA	TRBV4-2	many	TRBJ1-2	CASSQEGSYGYTF	TGTGCCAGCAGCCAAGAGGGGAGCTATGGCTACACCTTC
NA	TRBV3-1	many	TRBJ1-1	CASSPTNSNTEAFF	TGTGCCAGCAGCCCCACCAACTCGAACACTGAAGCTTTCTTT
NA	TRBV6-5	medium-sized	TRBJ2-7	CASSSRGSFHYEQYF	TGTGCCAGCAGCTCCCGTGGCTCCTTCCACTACGAGCAGTACTTC
NA	TRBV19	many	TRBJ2-1	CASSPTPQGAEQFF	TGTGCCAGTAGCCCAACTCCACAGGGTGCCGAGCAGTTCTTC
NA	TRBV25-1	many	TRBJ2-7	CASSESGDLYEQYF	TGTGCCAGCAGTGAATCGGGGGACCTCTACGAGCAGTACTTC
NA	TRBV5-1	many	TRBJ2-1	CASSLTVGNEQFF	TGCGCCAGCAGCTTGACGGTTGGTAATGAGCAGTTCTTC
NA	TRBV7-2	many	TRBJ1-5	CASSLRANQPQHF	TGTGCCAGCAGCTTAAGGGCCAATCAGCCCCAGCATTTT
TRBD2	TRBV4-3	many	TRBJ2-3	CASSQQVQRGGTDTQYF	TGCGCCAGCAGCCAACAAGTCCAGCGGGGAGGCACAGATACGCAGTATTTT
TRBD1	TRBV7-9	many	TRBJ1-5	CASSLATGTRSNQPQHF	TGTGCCAGCAGCTTAGCGACAGGGACTAGAAGCAATCAGCCCCAGCATTTT
NA	TRBV20-1	many	TRBJ2-2	CSARDIGRSRNTGELFF	TGCAGTGCTAGAGATATAGGAAGGTCCCGTAACACCGGGGAGCTGTTTTTT
NA	TRBV12-3/TRBV12-4	many	TRBJ2-3	CASSLARRPGRRDTQYF	TGTGCCAGCAGTTTAGCGCGGCGCCCGGGGAGAAGGGATACGCAGTATTTT
NA	TRBV20-1	medium-sized	TRBJ2-1	CSARPTSSLIF	TGCAGTGCTAGACCCACTAGTTCATTGATCTTC
TRBD1	TRBV6-5	large	TRBJ1-2	CASSYWFSSTGKYPNYGYTF	TGTGCCAGCAGTTACTGGTTTTCTTCGACAGGGAAGTATCCTAACTATGGCTACACCTTC
TRBD1	TRBV7-6	many	TRBJ1-2	CASSPGQGSDYGYTF	TGTGCCAGCAGCCCGGGACAGGGGAGTGACTATGGCTACACCTTC
NA	TRBV19	medium-sized	TRBJ2-7	CASSTEGGRPTYEQYF	TGTGCCAGTAGTACGGAAGGGGGACGACCGACATACGAGCAGTACTTC
NA	TRBV15	many	TRBJ1-2	CATSRDTSNTF	TGTGCCACCAGCAGAGACACCTCCAACACCTTC
NA	TRBV20-1	many	TRBJ2-3	CSAREGSDATDTQYF	TGCAGTGCTAGAGAGGGGTCGGATGCCACAGATACGCAGTATTTT
NA	TRBV6-6	many	TRBJ2-6	CASSRWDIRRYSGANVLTF	TGTGCCAGCAGCCGGTGGGACATTCGTCGCTACTCTGGGGCCAACGTCCTGACTTTC
NA	TRBV2	NA	TRBJ1-3	CASREATVPAGNTIYF	TGTGCCAGCAGAGAGGCAACGGTACCGGCTGGAAACACCATATATTTT
NA	TRBV29-1	many	TRBJ2-7	CSGRTGSYEQYF	TGCAGCGGGAGGACCGGTTCCTACGAGCAGTACTTC
NA	TRBV19	NA	TRBJ1-5	CASIKDGATNQPQHF	TGTGCCAGTATTAAGGACGGGGCTACTAATCAGCCCCAGCATTTT
NA	TRBV28	many	TRBJ2-4	CASSNRKDGKNIQYF	TGTGCCAGCAGTAACAGGAAAGACGGCAAAAACATTCAGTACTTC
NA	TRBV4-3	many	TRBJ2-3	CASSQDPGLTQYF	TGCGCCAGCAGCCAAGATCCAGGGTTAACGCAGTATTTT
TRBD1	TRBV27	many	TRBJ1-6	CASSRQGDSRSYNSPLHF	TGTGCCAGCAGTCGTCAGGGGGATTCGCGCTCCTATAATTCACCCCTCCACTTT
TRBD1	TRBV20-1	many	TRBJ2-5	CSATGGDQETQYF	TGCAGTGCCACAGGGGGTGACCAAGAGACCCAGTACTTC
NA	TRBV20-1	medium-sized	TRBJ2-1	CSARSPNYNEQFF	TGCAGTGCTAGGTCCCCCAACTACAATGAGCAGTTCTTC
TRBD1	TRBV5-4	many	TRBJ2-1	CASSPGQGGSEQFF	TGTGCCAGCAGCCCAGGACAGGGGGGCAGTGAGCAGTTCTTC
NA	TRBV18	many	TRBJ1-5	CASSPRHLNSNQPQHF	TGTGCCAGCTCACCCCGCCATCTAAATAGCAATCAGCCCCAGCATTTT